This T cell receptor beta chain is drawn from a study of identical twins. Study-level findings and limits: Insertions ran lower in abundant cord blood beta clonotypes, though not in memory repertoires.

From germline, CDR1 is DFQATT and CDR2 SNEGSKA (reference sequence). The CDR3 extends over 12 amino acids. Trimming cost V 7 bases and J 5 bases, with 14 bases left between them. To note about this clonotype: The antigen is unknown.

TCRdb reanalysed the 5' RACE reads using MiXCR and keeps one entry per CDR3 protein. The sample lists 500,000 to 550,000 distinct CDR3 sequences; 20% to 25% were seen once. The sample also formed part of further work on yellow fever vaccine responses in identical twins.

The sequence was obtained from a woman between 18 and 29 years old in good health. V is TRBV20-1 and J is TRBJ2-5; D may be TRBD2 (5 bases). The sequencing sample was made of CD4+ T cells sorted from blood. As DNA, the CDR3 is TGCAGTGTTAATAGCGTTTCGGAGACCCAGTACTTC. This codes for CSVNSVSETQYF.